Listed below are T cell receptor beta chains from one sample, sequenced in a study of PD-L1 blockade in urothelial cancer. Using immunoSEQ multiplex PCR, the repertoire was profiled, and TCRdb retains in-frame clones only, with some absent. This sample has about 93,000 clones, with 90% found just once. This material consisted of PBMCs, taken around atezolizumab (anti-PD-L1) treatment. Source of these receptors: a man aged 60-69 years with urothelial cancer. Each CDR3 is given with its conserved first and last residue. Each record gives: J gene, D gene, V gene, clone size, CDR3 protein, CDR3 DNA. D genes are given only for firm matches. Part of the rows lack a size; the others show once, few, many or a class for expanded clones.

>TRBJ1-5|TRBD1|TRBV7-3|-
CASSLREDRNAGQPQHF
TGTGCCAGCAGCTTAAGGGAGGACAGGAACGCCGGGCAGCCCCAGCATTTT
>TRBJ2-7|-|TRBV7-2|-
CASSRDNYEQYF
TGTGCCAGCAGCCGGGACAACTACGAGCAGTACTTC
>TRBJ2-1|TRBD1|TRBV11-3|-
CASSSRTGGYNEQFF
TGTGCCAGCAGCTCCCGAACAGGGGGATACAATGAGCAGTTCTTC
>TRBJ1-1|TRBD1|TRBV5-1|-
CASSALPGQGTEAFF
TGCGCCAGCAGCGCCTTGCCGGGACAGGGTACTGAAGCTTTCTTT
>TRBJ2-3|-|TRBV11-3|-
CASSLDAPTSTDTQYF
TGTGCCAGCAGCTTAGATGCCCCCACTAGCACAGATACGCAGTATTTT
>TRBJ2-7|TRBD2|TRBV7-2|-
CASSLALAGFDEQYF
TGTGCCAGCAGCTTAGCTCTAGCGGGGTTCGACGAGCAGTACTTC
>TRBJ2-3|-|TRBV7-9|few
CASSFGSTDTQYF
TGTGCCAGCAGCTTCGGTAGCACAGATACGCAGTATTTT
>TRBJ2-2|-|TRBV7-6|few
CASSLTRETITGELFF
TGTGCCAGCAGCTTAACGAGGGAAACGATAACCGGGGAGCTGTTTTTT
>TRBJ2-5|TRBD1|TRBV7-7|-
CASSSSGGRETQYF
TGTGCTAGCAGCTCCTCAGGGGGCAGGGAGACCCAGTACTTC
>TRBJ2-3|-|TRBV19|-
CASSPRRWGPTDTQYF
TGTGCCAGTAGTCCAAGACGATGGGGGCCCACAGATACGCAGTATTTT
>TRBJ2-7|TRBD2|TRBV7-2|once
CASSPGLAGEQYF
TGTGCCAGCAGCCCGGGACTAGCGGGGGAGCAGTACTTC
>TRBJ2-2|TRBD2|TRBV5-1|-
CASSFGLAGNTGELFF
TGCGCCAGCAGCTTCGGACTAGCGGGGAACACCGGGGAGCTGTTTTTT
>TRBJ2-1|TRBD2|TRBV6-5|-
CASSLAGGDEQFF
TGTGCCAGCAGTCTAGCGGGGGGGGATGAGCAGTTCTTC
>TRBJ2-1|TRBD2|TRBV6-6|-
CASSSQAGEEFF
TGTGCCAGCAGTTCACAAGCGGGAGAGGAGTTCTTC
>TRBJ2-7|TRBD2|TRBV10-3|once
CAISDPGLAGEEQYF
TGTGCCATCAGTGACCCGGGACTAGCGGGAGAGGAGCAGTACTTC
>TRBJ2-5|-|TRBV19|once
CASSIGSARGEETQYF
TGTGCCAGTAGTATTGGGTCAGCCCGAGGAGAAGAGACCCAGTACTTC